This passage covers 5 T cell receptor beta chains from one sample sequenced in a study of shared clonotypes between healthy human individuals. Produced via immunoSEQ multiplex PCR; TCRdb's table is partial and in-frame only. The sample consists of about 580,000 clones, roughly 98% of them appearing once. Naive CD8 cells comprised CD45RO-negative, CCR7-positively selected cells, excluding terminally differentiated effector memory CD45RA+ cells. The material sequenced was naive CD8+ T cells sorted from blood. Source of these receptors: a young man in good health.

The J gene is TRBJ2-7, the V gene TRBV11-2, with a weak D call TRBD2 (6 bases). Trimming removed 1 base from V and 6 bases from J, with 10 bases in between. Germline CDR1 is SGHAT and CDR2 is FQNNGV. The length of the CDR3 is 13 residues. Here the CDR3 reads CASSLAGVREQYF. The CDR3 DNA reads TGTGCCAGCAGCTTAGCGGGAGTTCGCGAGCAGTACTTC.

DNA for the CDR3: TGTGCCAGCAGCTTAGAAGAACACAATGAGCAGTTCTTC. Its protein is CASSLEEHNEQFF. The J gene is TRBJ2-1, the V gene TRBV11-2; D is undetermined. The germline V gene encodes CDR1 SGHAT and CDR2 FQNNGV. Trimming took 0 bases from V and 5 from J, leaving 5 bases between them. The CDR3 is made up of 13 amino acids. The full variable domain, with the rest looked up from reference TRBV11-2 and TRBJ2-1, is EAGVAQSPRYKIIEKRQSVAFWCNPISGHATLYWYQQILGQGPKLLIQFQNNGVVDDSQLPKDRFSAERLKGVDSTLKIQPAKLEDSAVYLCASSLEEHNEQFFGPGTRLTVL.

Notes on this clone: One junction end does not reproduce the germline sequence, and a read error may be involved. The chain employs TRBV7-7 and TRBJ2-1; D not certain. The CDR3 covers 15 residues. Per germline, CDR1 SSHAT and CDR2 FNYEAQ (reference sequence). The CDR3 sequence: CASSLNEFWDNEQFF. DNA of the CDR3: TGTGCTAGCAGCTTAAATGAGTTCTGGGACAATGAGCAGTTCTTC.

The V call is TRBV30, the J call TRBJ2-1; 8 nucleotides match TRBD1. V lost 3 bases, J lost 5 bases, and 6 bases stayed unmatched. Per germline, CDR1 GTSNPN and CDR2 SVGIG (reference sequence). The CDR3 contains 14 residues. The CDR3, as DNA: TGTGCCTGGAGGCAGGGGGCGGGTAACAATGAGCAGTTCTTC. Translation gives CAWRQGAGNNEQFF.

The chain joins TRBV7-2 to TRBJ1-2; TRBD1 agrees at 7 bases. Germline V CDR1 and CDR2: SGHTA, FQGNSA. Trimming cost V 0 bases and J 6 bases; bases outside gene matches: 13. This CDR3 spans 17 amino acids. The CDR3 spells CASSLAPLRQGQNGYTF. CDR3 DNA sequence: TGTGCCAGCAGCTTAGCCCCACTAAGACAGGGTCAGAATGGCTACACCTTC.